Presented here are 14 T cell receptor beta chains from one specimen sequenced in a study of cytomegalovirus exposure and HLA in healthy donors. PCR amplification relied on 60 Vbeta primers (plus 13 Jbeta primers). Here immunoSEQ multiplex PCR was the method, and the copy in TCRdb shows in-frame clones only, minus some. Among roughly 150,000 clones, roughly 73% were seen once, and the ten largest hold roughly 12%. Sequencing was performed on PBMCs. Source of these receptors: a man aged 18 to 29 in good health and CMV-seropositive.

CDR3 in amino acids: CATSRDIHRGPSEQYF. The CDR3 DNA reads as TGTGCCACCAGCAGAGATATTCACAGGGGCCCAAGCGAGCAGTACTTC. The chain has TRBV15 and TRBJ2-7; 7 bases are a match to TRBD1. The V gene's germline CDR1 is LNHNV and CDR2 YYDKDF (reference sequence). Unmatched junction bases numbered 11, after V lost 0 bases and J lost 6 bases. This CDR3 is built from 16 residues.

The genes are TRBV19 and TRBJ2-2; D may be TRBD2 (6 bases). The CDR3 runs 13 residues. The V gene's germline CDR1 is LNHDA and CDR2 SQIVND (reference sequence). Trimming shortened V by 11 bases and J by 0 bases, and 10 bases separated the two germline ends. The CDR3 spells CAAEGSNTGELFF. The CDR3 DNA sequence: TGTGCCGCGGAGGGGTCGAACACCGGGGAGCTGTTTTTT.

This rearrangement joins TRBV4-1 to TRBJ2-3, with 9 bases identical to TRBD2. The germline gives CDR1 MGHRA, CDR2 YSYEKL. Trimming cost V 3 bases and J 1 base; bases outside gene matches: 2. CDR3 size: 15 residues. As DNA, the CDR3 is TGCGCCAGCAGCCACCGACTAGCGGGCACAGATACGCAGTATTTT. Its translation is CASSHRLAGTDTQYF.

This rearrangement joins TRBV18 to TRBJ1-1; 10 bases are a match to TRBD1. The CDR3 contains 13 residues. CDR1 and CDR2 from the germline V gene are KGHSH and LQKENI. Unmatched junction bases numbered 1, after V lost 6 bases and J lost 3 bases. CDR3 nucleotides: TGTGCCAGCTCTGGACAGGGGGACACTGAAGCTTTCTTT. Amino acid sequence: CASSGQGDTEAFF.

The V gene is TRBV7-8, the J gene TRBJ1-2; D remains ambiguous. Germline CDR1 reads SGHVS; CDR2 reads FQNEAQ. Deletions cut 4 bases from V and 6 bases from J, with 9 bases between. CDR3 length: 12 amino acids. CDR3 residues: CASSSGDHGYTF. CDR3 bases: TGTGCCAGCAGCTCGGGAGACCATGGCTACACCTTC.

Only one count was recorded for this clone. The V gene is TRBV5-1, the J gene TRBJ2-2; 8 bases fit TRBD2. The CDR3 spans 16 residues. J gave up 6 bases and V 2 bases, and 9 bases lay outside the gene matches. The germline gives CDR1 SGHRS, CDR2 YFSETQ. CDR3 protein: CASSFGSGAPPGELFF. For the CDR3, the DNA is TGCGCCAGCAGCTTCGGTAGCGGGGCCCCCCCCGGGGAGCTGTTTTTT.

The gene calls are TRBV5-1 and TRBJ2-1, with D possibly TRBD2 on 5 matching bases. Trimming removed 2 bases from V and 1 base from J, with 7 bases in between. The CDR3 loop spans 14 amino acids. Germline V gives CDR1 SGHRS, CDR2 YFSETQ. CDR3 in amino acids: CASSFTGSYNEQFF. The DNA for the CDR3 is TGCGCCAGCAGCTTCACGGGGTCCTACAATGAGCAGTTCTTC. The variable domain in full, completed from reference TRBV5-1 and TRBJ2-1, reads KAGVTQTPRYLIKTRGQQVTLSCSPISGHRSVSWYQQTPGQGLQFLFEYFSETQRNKGNFPGRFSGRQFSNSRSEMNVSTLELGDSALYLCASSFTGSYNEQFFGPGTRLTVL.

This clone was counted between two and nine times. This chain links TRBV6-1 with TRBJ2-1, with 11 bases fitting TRBD2. CDR1 and CDR2 (germline): MNHNS, SASEGT. The CDR3 runs 16 residues. V shed 0 bases, J shed 4 bases, and the junction held 2 bases outside the gene matches. The CDR3 DNA sequence: TGTGCCAGCAGTGAAGCTCTAGCGGGGGGATACAATGAGCAGTTCTTC. Its translation: CASSEALAGGYNEQFF.

The table lists this clone with a few counts. V is TRBV10-1 and J is TRBJ2-1; weak D call: TRBD2 (5 bases). Trimming stripped 5 bases from V and 9 bases from J, with 14 bases between. The CDR3 has 13 amino acids. Germline CDR1 is WNHNN and CDR2 is SYGVQD (reference sequence). CDR3 coding DNA: TGCGCCAGCAGTCTTGAACTAGATGGTGAGCAGTTCTTC. It encodes CASSLELDGEQFF.

This clone was counted between two and nine times. J is TRBJ1-6 and V is TRBV6-1; D possibly corresponds to TRBD1 (6 bases). Trimming left V 6 bases short and J 14 bases short, with 20 bases between. The CDR3 has 14 residues. Germline V gene data show CDR1 as MNHNS and CDR2 as SASEGT. The CDR3 DNA reads TGTGCCAGCAGCCCCGGACAGTCCCGTTCTGCCCTCCACTTT. This codes for CASSPGQSRSALHF.

V gene TRBV10-1 combines with J gene TRBJ2-1; 7 bases agree with TRBD1. Germline values: CDR1 WNHNN, CDR2 SYGVQD (reference sequence). CDR3 length: 14 residues. V lost 6 bases, J lost 3 bases, and 5 bases stayed unmatched. CDR3 bases: TGCGCCAGCAGCACCGGGACAGACTACAATGAGCAGTTCTTC. Protein: CASSTGTDYNEQFF.

The chain carries TRBV4-1 and TRBJ2-3, with a possible D match to TRBD2 (6 bases). The CDR3 totals 15 residues. Germline assignment: CDR1 MGHRA and CDR2 YSYEKL. The V end was cut by 0 bases, the J end by 4 bases, with 11 bases between. Here the CDR3 DNA reads TGCGCCAGCAGCCAAGACGGGAGTGGTCCAGATACGCAGTATTTT. Encoded protein: CASSQDGSGPDTQYF.

The chain is built from TRBV30 and TRBJ2-1; 8 positions agree with TRBD2. The V gene end was trimmed by 1 base and the J gene end by 0 bases; junction bases not matched to a gene: 14. Germline V gene data show CDR1 as GTSNPN and CDR2 as SVGIG (reference sequence). CDR3 length: 19 amino acids. The CDR3 here is CAWSARLALTPSSYNEQFF. CDR3 coding DNA: TGTGCCTGGAGTGCCCGACTAGCGCTAACTCCTAGCTCCTACAATGAGCAGTTCTTC.

The chain combines TRBV19 with TRBJ1-4, with D uncertain. In germline, CDR1 is LNHDA, CDR2 SQIVND (reference sequence). The CDR3 covers 17 residues. Trimming cost V 3 bases and J 5 bases, with 19 bases left between them. The CDR3 loop reads CASSMVPLRKRNEKLFF. The CDR3 region has the DNA TGTGCCAGTAGTATGGTCCCCCTCAGGAAACGGAATGAAAAACTGTTTTTT.